This is a list of T cell receptor beta chains from one sample in a study of T-cell reconstitution after alpha-beta-depleted transplantation in children. TCRdb re-called the PCR reads through MiXCR, storing one row per CDR3 protein. The data contain 300,000 to 400,000 distinct CDR3 sequences, around 15% of them singletons. The sequenced sample was PBMCs, mostly from graft donor cells, obtained 360 days after TCRalphabeta/CD19-depleted stem cell transplant. All receptors derive from a male patient between 2 and 9 years old who had a stem cell transplant for acute lymphoblastic leukemia, so the T cells may come from the graft donor. CDR3s leave out the opening cysteine and the closing phenylalanine or tryptophan. Expanded clones are given a class, and other clones once, few, many or no size at all.

TRBV29-1	TRBJ1-1	.	SGVQGLNTEAF
TRBV4-1	TRBJ1-6	many	ASSQVAPTGRNSPLH
TRBV20-1	TRBJ2-7	.	SARKDRGRGTLSLYEQY
TRBV5-1	TRBJ2-1	once	ATSQGDGGEQF
TRBV5-1	TRBJ2-7	.	ASKLSGGPYEQY
TRBV27	TRBJ2-7	many	ASSTTGRGEQY
TRBV7-2	TRBJ2-2	few	ASSIDPGRVTGELF
TRBV2	TRBJ2-1	.	ASSEGGLAFYNEQF
TRBV6-1	TRBJ2-3	.	ASSSLNTGTTQY
TRBV20-1	TRBJ2-1	few	SARDGDGGSYNEQF
TRBV3-1	TRBJ2-2	few	ASSLPRGGANTGELF
TRBV2	TRBJ1-5	.	ASSGQGARNQPQH
TRBV30	TRBJ2-1	few	AWSNTGQLINEQF
TRBV29-1	TRBJ2-7	many	SVEGPGQGLNEQY
TRBV18	TRBJ2-1	.	ASSQGLAETIYNEQF
TRBV4-1	TRBJ2-7	.	ASSQGSRPSAYEQY
TRBV7-3	TRBJ2-2	few	ASSRRTGSNTGELF
TRBV7-2	TRBJ2-7	.	ASSSGLALYEQY
TRBV29-1	TRBJ2-3	many	SVRTGVSSTDTQY
TRBV29-1	TRBJ2-7	many	SVADTHYEQY
TRBV11-2	TRBJ1-2	few	ASSLDPLGGRYGYT
TRBV20-1	TRBJ2-1	many	SAPSGRNYNQQF
TRBV15	TRBJ2-7	.	ATSREAFRYPYEQY
TRBV4-2	TRBJ1-5	once	ASSQVDRFNQPQH
TRBV29-1	TRBJ2-3	few	SVPGAGNRDTQY
TRBV20-1	TRBJ1-2	few	SASRGTEGYT
TRBV20-1	TRBJ2-5	.	SAKREETQY
TRBV10-3	TRBJ2-1	.	AISPYSSGNEQF
TRBV5-1	TRBJ2-7	few	ASSPSTESYEQY
TRBV6-5	TRBJ2-1	few	ASSYYLAGGTYNEQF
TRBV30	TRBJ2-7	many	AWSTGNHEQY
TRBV5-1	TRBJ2-7	.	ASSLFGTGDEQY
TRBV6-6	TRBJ2-7	once	ASSSEVTYEQY
TRBV20-1	TRBJ2-1	few	SASIDWYNEQF
TRBV6-5	TRBJ2-5	.	ASSYGGQTETQY
TRBV7-7	TRBJ2-7	.	ASSLVRGGRAFYEQY
TRBV6-5	TRBJ2-2	.	ASSYSAGSPGGTGELF
TRBV27	TRBJ2-1	.	ASNTTPNEQF
TRBV10-3	TRBJ2-7	.	AISSFETSGAYEQY
TRBV4-3	TRBJ1-5	.	ASSQDYVTVNQPQH
TRBV29-1	TRBJ2-7	few	SIGLFGGANEQY
TRBV29-1	TRBJ2-3	many	SVGLAGLLGTDTQY
TRBV5-6	TRBJ2-3	few	ASSLPLAGRHTDTQY
TRBV7-2	TRBJ2-4	once	ASSLAGLAGMRY
TRBV6-2/TRBV6-3	TRBJ2-7	few	ASSYRRERNEQY
TRBV4-2	TRBJ2-3	.	ASSQVVALVGRTDTQY
TRBV7-3	TRBJ2-3	.	ASSIHNGDGLARGPSTDTQY
TRBV19	TRBJ2-7	.	ASSMRQSYEQY
TRBV5-5	TRBJ2-1	few	ASSLALGRGSYNEQF
TRBV15	TRBJ2-2	few	ATSRQGGNTGELF
TRBV3-1	TRBJ2-1	.	ASSQVYAGGPDEQF
TRBV5-1	TRBJ2-1	.	ASSLGTAGVAYNEQF
TRBV25-1	TRBJ2-1	few	ASSAYRTSGRVRSYNEQF
TRBV27	TRBJ2-1	many	ASSLVASRVGEQF
TRBV14	TRBJ2-1	.	ASSQAGEQF
TRBV29-1	TRBJ2-1	.	SVEGSSTYNEQF
TRBV6-2/TRBV6-3	TRBJ2-7	few	ASSYGERSSYEQY
TRBV29-1	TRBJ2-1	few	SVDPDRTNEQF
TRBV29-1	TRBJ2-1	few	SVGGTSGNEQF
TRBV7-9	TRBJ2-7	many	ASSLWDRPYEQY